Listed below are T cell receptor beta chains from one sample, sequenced in a study of T cells in localized non-small cell lung cancer. Profiling relied on immunoSEQ multiplex PCR, and the TCRdb table lists in-frame clones only, not all of them. The table shows under 9,500 clones, with 92% occurring only once. The sequencing used peripheral blood, collected before any cancer treatment. The receptors stem from a woman between 35 and 75 years old with stage I squamous cell lung carcinoma. The CDR3 runs from the conserved cysteine through the conserved F or W. D genes are given only for firm matches. Clone size is shown for a subset of rows, as once, few, many or a class of expanded clone.

v_gene	d_gene	abundance	j_gene	CDR3aa	CDR3nt
TRBV7-3	TRBD2	.	TRBJ2-5	CASSRGLGELETQYF	TGTGCCAGCAGCCGGGGACTAGGAGAATTAGAGACCCAGTACTTC
TRBV20-1	.	.	TRBJ1-2	CSASRDYGYTF	TGCAGTGCTAGTCGTGATTATGGCTACACCTTC
TRBV11-2	.	.	TRBJ1-5	CASSQGGGSNQPQHF	TGTGCCAGCAGCCAAGGGGGGGGGAGCAATCAGCCCCAGCATTTT
TRBV19	.	.	TRBJ2-5	CASSIDSSAETQYF	TGTGCCAGTAGTATAGATTCTAGCGCAGAGACCCAGTACTTC
TRBV2	.	once	TRBJ2-4	CASTPGPLSKNIQYF	TGTGCCAGCACCCCGGGGCCCTTATCTAAAAACATTCAGTACTTC
TRBV29-1	.	.	TRBJ2-5	CSVGRDKTQYF	TGCAGCGTTGGCAGGGACAAGACCCAGTACTTC
TRBV7-2	.	.	TRBJ2-1	CASSSTGPYNEQFF	TGTGCCAGCAGCTCGACCGGACCCTACAATGAGCAGTTCTTC
TRBV11-3	.	.	TRBJ1-4	CASSLGLSATNEKLFF	TGTGCCAGCAGCTTGGGCCTGTCAGCAACTAATGAAAAACTGTTTTTT
TRBV12-5	.	.	TRBJ1-5	CASGLTGISNQPQHF	TGTGCTAGTGGCCTTACCGGGATTAGCAATCAGCCCCAGCATTTT
TRBV7-9	TRBD1	.	TRBJ1-3	CASSLALRQGQGNTIYF	TGTGCCAGCAGCTTAGCCCTAAGACAGGGCCAAGGAAACACCATATATTTT
TRBV5-4	.	once	TRBJ2-7	CASRPPDKDEQYF	TGTGCCAGCAGACCCCCGGACAAGGACGAGCAGTACTTC
TRBV6-6	.	.	TRBJ1-1	CASSYSNTEAFF	TGTGCCAGCAGTTACTCGAACACTGAAGCTTTCTTT
TRBV5-1	TRBD2	.	TRBJ2-5	CASSPGLAGGRQETQYF	TGCGCCAGCAGCCCGGGACTAGCGGGGGGAAGGCAAGAGACCCAGTACTTC
TRBV30	.	.	TRBJ1-2	CAWRPPTPTYGYTF	TGTGCCTGGAGGCCACCGACACCGACCTATGGCTACACCTTC
TRBV19	.	.	TRBJ1-1	CASSINRANTEAFF	TGTGCCAGTAGTATAAACAGGGCGAACACTGAAGCTTTCTTT
TRBV7-2	TRBD1	.	TRBJ1-6	CASSLMGQSYSPLHF	TGTGCCAGCAGCTTAATGGGACAGAGCTATTCACCCCTCCACTTT
TRBV4-3	.	.	TRBJ2-7	CASSQVGSSYEQYF	TGCGCCAGCAGCCAGGTTGGGAGCTCCTACGAGCAGTACTTC
TRBV5-1	TRBD1	few	TRBJ1-1	CASSRGDRDMNTEAFF	TGCGCCAGCAGCCGGGGGGACAGGGATATGAACACTGAAGCTTTCTTT
TRBV10-3	.	.	TRBJ1-5	CAIRVEESQPQHF	TGTGCCATCAGGGTGGAGGAGAGCCAGCCCCAGCATTTT
TRBV9	.	.	TRBJ1-3	CASSVRADTAGNTIYF	TGTGCCAGCAGCGTTCGTGCTGATACAGCTGGAAACACCATATATTTT
TRBV13	TRBD1	.	TRBJ1-2	CASSGDSFYGYTF	TGTGCCAGCAGCGGGGACAGCTTCTATGGCTACACCTTC
TRBV2	TRBD2	.	TRBJ2-5	CASSASGVQETQYF	TGTGCCAGCAGTGCTAGCGGGGTCCAAGAGACCCAGTACTTC
TRBV7-8	.	.	TRBJ2-2	CASSLRVRTGELFF	TGTGCCAGCAGCTTAAGAGTCCGTACCGGGGAGCTGTTTTTT
TRBV5-1	.	.	TRBJ2-3	CASSLGGATVNTDTQYF	TGCGCCAGCAGCTTGGGTGGGGCCACCGTGAACACAGATACGCAGTATTTT
TRBV7-3	.	.	TRBJ2-2	CASSPGRTGELFF	TGTGCCAGCAGCCCGGGGCGAACCGGGGAGCTGTTTTTT
TRBV7-3	TRBD1	.	TRBJ1-1	CASGTGWDTEAFF	TGTGCCAGCGGGACAGGGTGGGACACTGAAGCTTTCTTT
TRBV29-1	.	.	TRBJ2-2	CSVTGILATGELFF	TGCAGCGTTACAGGGATTCTGGCCACCGGGGAGCTGTTTTTT
TRBV7-7	.	.	TRBJ2-7	CASSLEQGYEQYF	TGTGCCAGCAGCTTAGAACAGGGTTACGAGCAGTACTTC
TRBV5-6	.	.	TRBJ1-4	CASSSTDSYNEKLFF	TGTGCCAGCAGTTCGACAGATTCCTATAATGAAAAACTGTTTTTT
TRBV19	TRBD1	once	TRBJ1-2	CASSIAWTGGKANYGYTF	TGTGCCAGTAGTATCGCTTGGACAGGGGGTAAAGCTAACTATGGCTACACCTTC
TRBV10-3	.	.	TRBJ1-4	CAISESPAATNEKLFF	TGTGCCATCAGTGAGTCGCCAGCTGCAACTAATGAAAAACTGTTTTTT
TRBV2	.	.	TRBJ2-3	CASSSNFVTQYF	TGTGCCAGCAGTAGCAATTTCGTTACGCAGTATTTT
TRBV30	TRBD1	.	TRBJ2-7	CAWSVLRGSDRNEQYF	TGTGCCTGGAGTGTACTTCGTGGTTCGGACAGGAACGAGCAGTACTTC
TRBV4-1	.	.	TRBJ2-5	CASSQSWEVEETQYF	TGCGCCAGCAGCCAATCCTGGGAGGTGGAAGAGACCCAGTACTTC
TRBV4-3	.	.	TRBJ1-1	CASSQDRRAYTEAFF	TGCGCCAGCAGCCAAGATCGCAGGGCTTACACTGAAGCTTTCTTT
TRBV7-2	TRBD1	.	TRBJ1-3	CASRSIRDRGGNTIYF	TGTGCCAGCAGATCAATTCGGGACAGGGGAGGAAACACCATATATTTT
TRBV6-6	.	.	TRBJ2-5	CASSPKLRAQETQYF	TGTGCCAGCAGTCCGAAACTTCGGGCCCAAGAGACCCAGTACTTC
TRBV19	.	.	TRBJ2-7	CASSIPGSGYEQYF	TGTGCCAGTAGTATTCCCGGATCGGGCTACGAGCAGTACTTC
TRBV11-3	TRBD1	.	TRBJ1-1	CASSLDNWTGDTEAFF	TGTGCCAGCAGCTTAGATAACTGGACAGGGGACACTGAAGCTTTCTTT
TRBV29-1	.	.	TRBJ1-1	CSAGQPNTEAFF	TGCAGCGCAGGACAGCCGAACACTGAAGCTTTCTTT
TRBV6-6	.	once	TRBJ2-3	CASSYSQLTDTQYF	TGTGCCAGCAGTTATTCCCAGCTCACAGATACGCAGTATTTT
TRBV27	TRBD1	.	TRBJ1-5	CASSLSGQGSNQPQHF	TGTGCCAGCAGTTTATCAGGACAGGGAAGCAATCAGCCCCAGCATTTT
TRBV30	.	.	TRBJ1-2	CAWDRQDGYTF	TGTGCCTGGGATCGACAGGATGGCTACACCTTC
TRBV5-1	.	.	TRBJ2-5	CASSLGGGHSETQYF	TGCGCCAGCAGCTTGGGTGGGGGGCATTCGGAGACCCAGTACTTC
TRBV6-5	.	.	TRBJ2-1	CASRGGQPGANEQFF	TGTGCCAGCAGGGGGGGACAGCCCGGAGCCAATGAGCAGTTCTTC
TRBV27	TRBD1	.	TRBJ2-7	CASSFMGQVPSYEQYF	TGTGCCAGCAGTTTCATGGGACAGGTCCCCTCCTACGAGCAGTACTTC